This TCR beta chain was recorded in a study of cytomegalovirus exposure and HLA in healthy donors. PCR used 60 Vbeta primers and 13 Jbeta primers. The assay was immunoSEQ multiplex PCR, and TCRdb's table has in-frame clones only and misses some. The sample gives around 150,000 clones, approximately 70% of which show up once; around 6.8% is in the top ten. Germline V gene data show CDR1 as SGDLS and CDR2 as YYNGEE. The V and J ends lost 3 bases and 2 bases, in that order; junction bases with no gene match: 4. This CDR3 is 15 amino acids long. The rearrangement uses TRBV9 and TRBJ2-2; 7 bases fit TRBD1. The sample taken for sequencing was PBMCs. The source is a man aged 35 to 55 in good health and CMV-seropositive. Here the CDR3 DNA reads TGTGCCAGCAGCGGTGGGACAGCTAACACCGGGGAGCTGTTTTTT. Translating gives CASSGGTANTGELFF.